In its sample, the clone carrying this T cell receptor beta chain was seen once. Each sample gave at least 6 million isolated PBMCs. The V and J ends lost 3 bases and 6 bases, in that order; junction bases with no gene match: 9. CDR1 is DFQATT and CDR2 is SNEGSKA in the germline V gene (reference sequence). The CDR3 is made up of 14 amino acids. This entry comes from a study of blood T cells in healthy people across ages. A second roughly 6 to 12 cycle PCR used barcoded and J-beta primers. TCRdb processed the 5' RACE reads anew with MiXCR; each CDR3 protein has one entry. Here the sample spans around 1.5 million distinct CDR3 sequences, 35% to 45% being singletons.

The sequencing input was blood. The V gene is TRBV20-1, the J gene TRBJ1-1, with 8 bases matching TRBD1. The origin of this receptor is a woman aged 18-35 years in good health. CDR3 DNA: TGCAGTGCTAGCCCACAGGGGGGGATACCTGAAGCTTTCTTT. It yields the protein CSASPQGGIPEAFF.